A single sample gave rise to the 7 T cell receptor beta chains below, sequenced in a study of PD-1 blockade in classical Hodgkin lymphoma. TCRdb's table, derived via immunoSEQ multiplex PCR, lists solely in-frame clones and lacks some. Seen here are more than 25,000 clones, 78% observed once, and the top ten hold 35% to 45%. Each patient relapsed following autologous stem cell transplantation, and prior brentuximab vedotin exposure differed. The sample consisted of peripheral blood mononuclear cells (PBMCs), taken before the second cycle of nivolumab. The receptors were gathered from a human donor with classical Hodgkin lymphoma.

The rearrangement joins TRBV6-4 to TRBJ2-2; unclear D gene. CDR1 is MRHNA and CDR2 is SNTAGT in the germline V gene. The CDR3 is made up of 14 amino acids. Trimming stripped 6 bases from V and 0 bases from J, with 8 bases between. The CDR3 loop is CASREQSNTGELFF. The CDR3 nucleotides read TGTGCCAGCAGAGAACAGTCGAACACCGGGGAGCTGTTTTTT.

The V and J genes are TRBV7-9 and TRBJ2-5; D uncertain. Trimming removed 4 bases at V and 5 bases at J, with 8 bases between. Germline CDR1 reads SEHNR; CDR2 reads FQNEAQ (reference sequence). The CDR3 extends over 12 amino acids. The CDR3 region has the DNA TGTGCCAGCAGCTCTGCCCGGGAGACCCAGTACTTC. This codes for CASSSARETQYF.

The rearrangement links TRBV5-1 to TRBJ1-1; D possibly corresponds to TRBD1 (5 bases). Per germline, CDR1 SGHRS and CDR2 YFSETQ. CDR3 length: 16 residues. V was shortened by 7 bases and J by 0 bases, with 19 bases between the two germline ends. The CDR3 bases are TGCGCCAGCCGATCCCCTTTTGGGGCCCTGAACACTGAAGCTTTCTTT. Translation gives CASRSPFGALNTEAFF.

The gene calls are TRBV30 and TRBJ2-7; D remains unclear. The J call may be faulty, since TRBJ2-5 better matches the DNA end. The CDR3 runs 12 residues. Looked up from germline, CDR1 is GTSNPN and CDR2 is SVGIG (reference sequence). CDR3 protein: CAWNGPQETQYF. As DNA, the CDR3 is TGTGCCTGGAACGGGCCCCAAGAGACCCAGTACTTC.

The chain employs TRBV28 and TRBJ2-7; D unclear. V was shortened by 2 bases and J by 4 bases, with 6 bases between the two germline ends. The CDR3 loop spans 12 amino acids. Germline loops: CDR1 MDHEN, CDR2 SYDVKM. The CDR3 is CASSLTLYEQYF. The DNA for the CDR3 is TGTGCCAGCAGTTTAACACTATACGAGCAGTACTTC.

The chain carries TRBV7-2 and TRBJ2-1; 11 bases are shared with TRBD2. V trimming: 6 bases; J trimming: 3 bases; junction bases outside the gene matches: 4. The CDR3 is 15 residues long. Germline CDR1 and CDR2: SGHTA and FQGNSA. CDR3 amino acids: CASSSTSGNYNEQFF. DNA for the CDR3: TGTGCCAGCAGTTCGACTAGCGGGAACTACAATGAGCAGTTCTTC. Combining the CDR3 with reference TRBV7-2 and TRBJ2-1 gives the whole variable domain GAGVSQSPSNKVTEKGKDVELRCDPISGHTALYWYRQSLGQGLEFLIYFQGNSAPDKSGLPSDRFSAERTGGSVSTLTIQRTQQEDSAVYLCASSSTSGNYNEQFFGPGTRLTVL.

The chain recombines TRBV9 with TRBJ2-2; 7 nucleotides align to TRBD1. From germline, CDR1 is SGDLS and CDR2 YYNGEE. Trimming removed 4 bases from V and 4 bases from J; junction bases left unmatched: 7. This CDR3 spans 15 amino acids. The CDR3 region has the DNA TGTGCCAGCAGCCGATTGGACAGGATCACCGGGGAGCTGTTTTTT. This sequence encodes CASSRLDRITGELFF.